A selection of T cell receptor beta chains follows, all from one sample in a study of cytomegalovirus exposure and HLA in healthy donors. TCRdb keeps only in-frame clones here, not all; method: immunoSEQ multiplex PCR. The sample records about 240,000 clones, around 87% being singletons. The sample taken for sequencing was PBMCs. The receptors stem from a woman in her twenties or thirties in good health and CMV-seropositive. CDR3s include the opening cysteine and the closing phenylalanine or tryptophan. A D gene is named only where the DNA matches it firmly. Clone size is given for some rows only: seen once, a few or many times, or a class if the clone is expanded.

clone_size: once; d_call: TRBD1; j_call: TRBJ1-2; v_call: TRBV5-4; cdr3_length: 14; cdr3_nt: TGTGCCAGCAGCTTCAGAGGGGGCGACTATGGCTACACCTTC; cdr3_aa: CASSFRGGDYGYTF
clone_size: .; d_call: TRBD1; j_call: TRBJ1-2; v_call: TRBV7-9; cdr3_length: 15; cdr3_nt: TGTGCCAGCAGCCCATGGGACAGGATTAACTATGGCTACACCTTC; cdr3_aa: CASSPWDRINYGYTF
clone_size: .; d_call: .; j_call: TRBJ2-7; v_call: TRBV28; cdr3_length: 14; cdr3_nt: TGTGCCAGCAGTCTATTGACTAGTAACTACGAGCAGTACTTC; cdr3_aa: CASSLLTSNYEQYF
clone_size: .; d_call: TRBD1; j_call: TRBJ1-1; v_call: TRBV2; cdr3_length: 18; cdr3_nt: TGTGCCAGCAGTACCCCGGGACAGATGATTACAACTTCGGCTGAAGCTTTCTTT; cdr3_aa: CASSTPGQMITTSAEAFF
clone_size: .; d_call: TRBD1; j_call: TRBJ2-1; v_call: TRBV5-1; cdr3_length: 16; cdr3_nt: TGCGCCAGCAGCTACGGACAGGGGTCATCCTACAATGAGCAGTTCTTC; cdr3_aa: CASSYGQGSSYNEQFF
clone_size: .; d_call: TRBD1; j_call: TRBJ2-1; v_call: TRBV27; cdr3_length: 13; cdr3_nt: TGTGCCAGCAGTGCGGACAGGGGCAATGAGCAGTTCTTC; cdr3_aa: CASSADRGNEQFF
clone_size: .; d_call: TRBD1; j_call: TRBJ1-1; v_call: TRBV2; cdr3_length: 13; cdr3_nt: TGTGCCAGCATAGGACAGGGCTATACTGAAGCTTTCTTT; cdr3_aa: CASIGQGYTEAFF
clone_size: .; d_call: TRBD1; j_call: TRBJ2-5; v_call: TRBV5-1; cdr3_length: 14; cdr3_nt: TGCGCCAGCAGCTCCGGACAGGGATGGGAGACCCAGTACTTC; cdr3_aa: CASSSGQGWETQYF
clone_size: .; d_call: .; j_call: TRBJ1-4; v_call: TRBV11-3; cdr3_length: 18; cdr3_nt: TGTGCCAGCAGCCCCCCGACAGGACAATTTCCAACTAATGAAAAACTGTTTTTT; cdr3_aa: CASSPPTGQFPTNEKLFF
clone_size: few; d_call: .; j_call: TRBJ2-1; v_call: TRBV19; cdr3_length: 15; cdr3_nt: TGTGCCAGTAGTATGAGGTTTAGGTCTGACAATGAGCAGTTCTTC; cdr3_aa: CASSMRFRSDNEQFF
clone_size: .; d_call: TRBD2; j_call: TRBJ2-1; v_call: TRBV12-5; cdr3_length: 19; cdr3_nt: TGTGCTAGTGGTTTGGCCGGTTCGGGGACTAGCGGGCCCGAGCGGGAGCAGTTCTTC; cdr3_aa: CASGLAGSGTSGPEREQFF
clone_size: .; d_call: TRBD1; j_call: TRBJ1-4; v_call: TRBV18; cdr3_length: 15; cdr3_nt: TGTGCCAGCTCGCCGAGGACAGGGCTGGATGAAAAACTGTTTTTT; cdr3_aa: CASSPRTGLDEKLFF
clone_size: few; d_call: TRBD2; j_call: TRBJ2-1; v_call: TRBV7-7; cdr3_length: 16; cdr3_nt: TGTGCTAGCAGCCGACTCCCCAGCGGGAGCTACAATGAGCAGTTCTTC; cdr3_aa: CASSRLPSGSYNEQFF
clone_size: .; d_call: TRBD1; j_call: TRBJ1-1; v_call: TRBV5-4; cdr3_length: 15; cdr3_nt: TGTGCCAGCAGCGCCGGACAGGGGATGAACACTGAAGCTTTCTTT; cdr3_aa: CASSAGQGMNTEAFF
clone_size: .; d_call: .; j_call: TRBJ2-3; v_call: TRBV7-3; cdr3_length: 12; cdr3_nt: TGTGCCAGCAGCTCGACTAGAGATACGCAGTATTTT; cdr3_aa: CASSSTRDTQYF
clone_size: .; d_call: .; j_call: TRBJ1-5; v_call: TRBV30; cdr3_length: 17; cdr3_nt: TGTGCCTGGAGTGTACAATCGGGAGCCTCTCGCAATCAGCCCCAGCATTTT; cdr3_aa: CAWSVQSGASRNQPQHF
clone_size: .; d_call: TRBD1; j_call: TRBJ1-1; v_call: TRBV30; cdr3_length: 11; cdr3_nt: TGTGCCTGGGACAGGGAAACTGAAGCTTTCTTT; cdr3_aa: CAWDRETEAFF